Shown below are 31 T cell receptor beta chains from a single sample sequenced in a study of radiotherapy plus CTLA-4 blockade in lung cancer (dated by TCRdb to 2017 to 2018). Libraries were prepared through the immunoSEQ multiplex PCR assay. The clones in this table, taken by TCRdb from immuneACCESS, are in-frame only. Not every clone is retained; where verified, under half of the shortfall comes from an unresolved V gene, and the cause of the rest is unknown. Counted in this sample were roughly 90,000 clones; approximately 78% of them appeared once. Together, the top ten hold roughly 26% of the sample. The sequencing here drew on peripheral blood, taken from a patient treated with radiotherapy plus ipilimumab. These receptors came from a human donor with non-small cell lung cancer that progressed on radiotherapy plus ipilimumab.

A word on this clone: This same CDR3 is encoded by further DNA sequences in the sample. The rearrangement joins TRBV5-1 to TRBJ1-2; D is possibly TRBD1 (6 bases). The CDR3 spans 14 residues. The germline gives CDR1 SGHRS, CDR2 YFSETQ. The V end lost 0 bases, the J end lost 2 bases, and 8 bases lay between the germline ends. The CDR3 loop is CASSLEGQNYGYTF. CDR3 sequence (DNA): TGCGCCAGCAGCTTGGAAGGACAGAACTATGGCTACACCTTC.

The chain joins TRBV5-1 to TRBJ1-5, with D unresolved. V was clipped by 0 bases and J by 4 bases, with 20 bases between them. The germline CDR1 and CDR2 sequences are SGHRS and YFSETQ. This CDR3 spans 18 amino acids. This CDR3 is CASSLGARVGSLNQPQHF. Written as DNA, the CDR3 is TGCGCCAGCAGCTTGGGGGCGAGGGTCGGGAGTTTGAATCAGCCCCAGCATTTT.

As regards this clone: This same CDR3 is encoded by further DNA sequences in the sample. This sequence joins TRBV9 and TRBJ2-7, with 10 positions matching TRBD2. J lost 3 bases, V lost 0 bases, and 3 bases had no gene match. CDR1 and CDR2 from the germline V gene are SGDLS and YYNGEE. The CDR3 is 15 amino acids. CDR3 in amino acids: CASSVGPSGSYEQYF. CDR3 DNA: TGTGCCAGCAGCGTAGGGCCTAGCGGGAGCTACGAGCAGTACTTC.

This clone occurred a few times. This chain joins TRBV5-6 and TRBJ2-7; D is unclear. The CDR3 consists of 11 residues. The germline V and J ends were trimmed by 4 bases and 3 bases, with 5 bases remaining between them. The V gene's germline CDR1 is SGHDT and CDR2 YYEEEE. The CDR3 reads CASSHDYEQYF. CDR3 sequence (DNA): TGTGCCAGCAGCCACGACTACGAGCAGTACTTC. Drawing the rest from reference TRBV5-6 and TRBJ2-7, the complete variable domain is DAGVTQSPTHLIKTRGQQVTLRCSPKSGHDTVSWYQQALGQGPQFIFQYYEEEERQRGNFPDRFSGHQFPNYSSELNVNALLLGDSALYLCASSHDYEQYFGPGTRLTVT.

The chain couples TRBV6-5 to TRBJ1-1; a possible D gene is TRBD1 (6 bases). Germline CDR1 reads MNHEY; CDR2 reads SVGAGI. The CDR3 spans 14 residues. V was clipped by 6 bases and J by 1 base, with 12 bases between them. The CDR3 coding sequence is TGTGCCAGCAGCAGGGGTCCTACGAACACTGAAGCTTTCTTT. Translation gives CASSRGPTNTEAFF.

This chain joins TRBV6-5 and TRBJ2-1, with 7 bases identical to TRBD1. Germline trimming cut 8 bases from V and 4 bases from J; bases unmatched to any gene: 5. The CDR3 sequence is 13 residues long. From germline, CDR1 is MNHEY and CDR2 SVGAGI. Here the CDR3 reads CASGTVQYNEQFF. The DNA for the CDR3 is TGTGCCAGCGGGACAGTACAATACAATGAGCAGTTCTTC.

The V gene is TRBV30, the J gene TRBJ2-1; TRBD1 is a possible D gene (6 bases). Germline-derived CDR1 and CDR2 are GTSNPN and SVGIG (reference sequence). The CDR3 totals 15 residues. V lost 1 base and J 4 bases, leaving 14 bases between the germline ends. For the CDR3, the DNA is TGTGCCTGGAGTGACGGACAGAGCCGGTACAATGAGCAGTTCTTC. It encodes CAWSDGQSRYNEQFF.

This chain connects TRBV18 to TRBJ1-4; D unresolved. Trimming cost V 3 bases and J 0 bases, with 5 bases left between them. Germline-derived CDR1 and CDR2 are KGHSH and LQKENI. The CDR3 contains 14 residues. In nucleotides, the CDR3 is TGTGCCAGCTCACCGGACTCAACTAATGAAAAACTGTTTTTT. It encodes CASSPDSTNEKLFF.

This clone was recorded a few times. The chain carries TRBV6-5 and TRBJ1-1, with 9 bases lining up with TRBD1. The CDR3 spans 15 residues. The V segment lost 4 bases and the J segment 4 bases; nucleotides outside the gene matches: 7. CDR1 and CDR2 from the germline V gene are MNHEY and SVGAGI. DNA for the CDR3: TGTGCCAGCAGTTCCGGGACAGGGAAGGGCACTGAAGCTTTCTTT. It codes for CASSSGTGKGTEAFF.

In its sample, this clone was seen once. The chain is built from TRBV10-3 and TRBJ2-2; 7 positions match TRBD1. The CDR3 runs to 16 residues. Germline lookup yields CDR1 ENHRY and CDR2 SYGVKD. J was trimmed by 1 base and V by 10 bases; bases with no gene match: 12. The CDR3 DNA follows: TGTGCCACCGAAGTTTTGAGACAGGGGAACACCGGGGAGCTGTTTTTT. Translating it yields CATEVLRQGNTGELFF.

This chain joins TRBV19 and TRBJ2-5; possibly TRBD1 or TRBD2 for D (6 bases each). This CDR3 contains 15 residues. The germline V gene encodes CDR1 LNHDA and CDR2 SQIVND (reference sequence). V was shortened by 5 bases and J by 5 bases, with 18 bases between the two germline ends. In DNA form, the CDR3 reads TGTGCCAGTAGTCCGCAACGGGGGCGTGCGGAGACCCAGTACTTC. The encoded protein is CASSPQRGRAETQYF.

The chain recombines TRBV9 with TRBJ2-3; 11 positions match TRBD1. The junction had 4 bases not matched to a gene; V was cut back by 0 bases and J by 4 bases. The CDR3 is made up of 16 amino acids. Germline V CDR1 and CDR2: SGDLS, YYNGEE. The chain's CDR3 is CASSVEGQGASDTQYF. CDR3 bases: TGTGCCAGCAGCGTAGAAGGACAGGGGGCATCAGATACGCAGTATTTT.

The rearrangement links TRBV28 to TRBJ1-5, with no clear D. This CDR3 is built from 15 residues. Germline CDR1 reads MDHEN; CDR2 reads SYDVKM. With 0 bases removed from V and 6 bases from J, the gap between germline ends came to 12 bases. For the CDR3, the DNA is TGTGCCAGCAGTTTATGGGCTAACATGGGTCAGCCCCAGCATTTT. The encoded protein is CASSLWANMGQPQHF.

The CDR3 loop is CAWTRNRGPFGTQYF. The CDR3 DNA sequence: TGTGCCTGGACCCGGAACAGGGGCCCCTTCGGGACCCAGTACTTC. V usage is TRBV30 and J usage is TRBJ2-5; 7 nucleotides line up with TRBD1. Germline trimming cut 4 bases from V and 7 bases from J; bases unmatched to any gene: 15. The CDR3 is made up of 15 amino acids. Germline V lookup: CDR1 GTSNPN, CDR2 SVGIG (reference sequence). Variable domain in full (rest from reference TRBV30 and TRBJ2-5): SQTIHQWPATLVQPVGSPLSLECTVEGTSNPNLYWYRQAAGRGLQLLFYSVGIGQISSEVPQNLSASRPQDRQFILSSKKLLLSDSGFYLCAWTRNRGPFGTQYFGPGTRLLVL.

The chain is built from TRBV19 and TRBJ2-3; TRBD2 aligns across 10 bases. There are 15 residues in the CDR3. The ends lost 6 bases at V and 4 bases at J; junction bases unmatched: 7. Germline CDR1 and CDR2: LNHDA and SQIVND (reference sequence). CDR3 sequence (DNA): TGTGCCAGTAGGTCAGGAGCGGGAGGGCCAGATACGCAGTATTTT. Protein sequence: CASRSGAGGPDTQYF.

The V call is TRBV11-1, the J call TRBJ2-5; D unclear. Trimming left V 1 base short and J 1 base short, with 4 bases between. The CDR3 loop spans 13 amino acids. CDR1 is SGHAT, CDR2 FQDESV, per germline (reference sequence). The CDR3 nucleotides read TGTGCCAGCAGCTTAGGATTCCAAGAGACCCAGTACTTC. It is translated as CASSLGFQETQYF.

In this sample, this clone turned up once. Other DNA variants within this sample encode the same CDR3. CDR3 sequence (DNA): TGTGCCAGCAGCTTAGATCTACCGGGGCAGCCCCAGCATTTT. Protein product: CASSLDLPGQPQHF. The rearrangement uses TRBV11-2 and TRBJ1-5, with D uncertain. Trimming cost V 0 bases and J 7 bases, with 10 bases left between them. The CDR3 consists of 14 residues. Per the germline V gene, CDR1 is SGHAT and CDR2 is FQNNGV.

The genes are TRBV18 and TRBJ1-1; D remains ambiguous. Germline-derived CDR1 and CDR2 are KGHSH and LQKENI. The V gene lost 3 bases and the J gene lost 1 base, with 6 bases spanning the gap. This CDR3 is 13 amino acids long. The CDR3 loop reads CASSPRGNTEAFF. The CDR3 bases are TGTGCCAGCTCACCCCGGGGGAACACTGAAGCTTTCTTT.

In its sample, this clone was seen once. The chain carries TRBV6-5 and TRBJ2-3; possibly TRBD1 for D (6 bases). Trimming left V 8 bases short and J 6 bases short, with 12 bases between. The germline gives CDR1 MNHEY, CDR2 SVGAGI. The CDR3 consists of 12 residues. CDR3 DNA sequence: TGTGCCAGCTTTGGGGGCCGGGATACGCAGTATTTT. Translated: CASFGGRDTQYF.

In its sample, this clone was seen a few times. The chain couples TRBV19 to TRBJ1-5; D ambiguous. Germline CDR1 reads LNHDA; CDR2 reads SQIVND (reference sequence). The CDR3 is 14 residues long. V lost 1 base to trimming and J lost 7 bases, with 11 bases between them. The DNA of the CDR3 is TGTGCCAGTAGTATAGCAGGAGGGAGACAGCCCCAGCATTTT. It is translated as CASSIAGGRQPQHF.

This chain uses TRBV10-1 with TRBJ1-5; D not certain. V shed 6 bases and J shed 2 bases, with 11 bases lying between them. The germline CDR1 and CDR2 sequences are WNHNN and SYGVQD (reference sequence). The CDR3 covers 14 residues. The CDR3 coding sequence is TGCGCCAGCAGGAGGACCAGTCGCAATCAGCCCCAGCATTTT. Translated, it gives CASRRTSRNQPQHF.

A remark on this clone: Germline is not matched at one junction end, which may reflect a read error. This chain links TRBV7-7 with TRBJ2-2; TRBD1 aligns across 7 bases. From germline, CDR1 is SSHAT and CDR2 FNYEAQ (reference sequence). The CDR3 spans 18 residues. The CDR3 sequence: CASSLALGQGANTGELFF. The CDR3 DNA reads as TGTGCTAGCAGCTTAGCCCTGGGGCAGGGGGCGAACACCGGGGAGCTGTTTTTT.

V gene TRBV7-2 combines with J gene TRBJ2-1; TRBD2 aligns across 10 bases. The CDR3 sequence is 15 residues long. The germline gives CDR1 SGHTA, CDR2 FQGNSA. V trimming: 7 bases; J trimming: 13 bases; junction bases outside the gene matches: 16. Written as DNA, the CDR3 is TGTGCCAGCAACCAACAAACTAGCGGGGCCGGAGTACAGTTCTTC. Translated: CASNQQTSGAGVQFF.

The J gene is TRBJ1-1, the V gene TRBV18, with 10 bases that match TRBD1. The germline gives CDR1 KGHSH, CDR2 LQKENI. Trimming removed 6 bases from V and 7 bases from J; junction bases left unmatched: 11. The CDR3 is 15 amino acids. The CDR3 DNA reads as TGTGCCAGCTCCCGGGGACAGGGGTTAAGCCTTGAAGCTTTCTTT. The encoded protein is CASSRGQGLSLEAFF.

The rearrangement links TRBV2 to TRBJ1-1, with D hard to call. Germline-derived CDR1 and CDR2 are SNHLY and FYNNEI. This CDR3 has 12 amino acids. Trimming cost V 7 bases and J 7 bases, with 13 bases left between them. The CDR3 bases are TGTGCCAGCATAGGAGTGACGGGTGAAGCTTTCTTT. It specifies CASIGVTGEAFF.

The CDR3 region is CASSPPGVGQPQHF. The CDR3 bases are TGTGCCAGCAGCCCGCCGGGGGTTGGTCAGCCCCAGCATTTT. The V call is TRBV6-6, the J call TRBJ1-5; a possible D gene is TRBD1 (5 bases). This CDR3 spans 14 amino acids. Trimming cost V 6 bases and J 6 bases, with 15 bases left between them. Germline V gives CDR1 MNHNY, CDR2 SVGAGI (reference sequence).

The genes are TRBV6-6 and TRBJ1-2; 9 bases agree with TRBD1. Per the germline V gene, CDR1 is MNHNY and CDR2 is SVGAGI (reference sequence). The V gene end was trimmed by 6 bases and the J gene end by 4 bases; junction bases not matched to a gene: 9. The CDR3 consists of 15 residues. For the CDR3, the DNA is TGTGCCAGCAGGGTCAACAGGGGGCCTGGCTATGGCTACACCTTC. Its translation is CASRVNRGPGYGYTF.

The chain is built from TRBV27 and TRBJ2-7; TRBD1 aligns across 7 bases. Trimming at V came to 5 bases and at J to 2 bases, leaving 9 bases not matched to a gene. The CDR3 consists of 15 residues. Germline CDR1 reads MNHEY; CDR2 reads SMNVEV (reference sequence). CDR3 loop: CASSPGTAFAYEQYF. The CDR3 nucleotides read TGTGCCAGCAGTCCAGGGACAGCTTTTGCCTACGAGCAGTACTTC.

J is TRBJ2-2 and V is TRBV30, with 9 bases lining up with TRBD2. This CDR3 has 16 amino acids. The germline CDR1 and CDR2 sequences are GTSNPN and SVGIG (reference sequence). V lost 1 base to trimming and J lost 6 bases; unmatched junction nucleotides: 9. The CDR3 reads CAWSGWKIAGAGELFF. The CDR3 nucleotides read TGTGCCTGGAGTGGGTGGAAAATAGCGGGAGCCGGGGAGCTGTTTTTT. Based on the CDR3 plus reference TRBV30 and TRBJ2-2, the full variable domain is SQTIHQWPATLVQPVGSPLSLECTVEGTSNPNLYWYRQAAGRGLQLLFYSVGIGQISSEVPQNLSASRPQDRQFILSSKKLLLSDSGFYLCAWSGWKIAGAGELFFGEGSRLTVL.

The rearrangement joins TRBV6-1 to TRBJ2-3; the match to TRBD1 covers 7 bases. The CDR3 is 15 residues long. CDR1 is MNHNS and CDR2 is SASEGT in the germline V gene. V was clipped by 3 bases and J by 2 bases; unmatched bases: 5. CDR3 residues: CASSDRDRLTDTQYF. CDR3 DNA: TGTGCCAGCAGTGACCGGGACAGACTCACAGATACGCAGTATTTT.

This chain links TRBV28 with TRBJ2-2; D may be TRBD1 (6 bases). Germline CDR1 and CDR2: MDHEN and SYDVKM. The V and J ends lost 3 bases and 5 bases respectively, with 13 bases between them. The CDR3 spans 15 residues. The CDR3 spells CASSFLQGMTGELFF. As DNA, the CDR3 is TGTGCCAGCAGTTTTTTACAGGGCATGACCGGGGAGCTGTTTTTT.